The clone carrying this T cell receptor beta chain was detected once. Its specificity is unknown. Constant-region reverse primers amplified full-length variable regions, followed by semi-nested Nested Universal Primer A PCR. TCRdb called the 5' RACE reads again in MiXCR, with one record for every CDR3 protein. The sample records about 55,000 distinct CDR3 sequences, 15% to 20% being singletons. Notes on the study in general: Tumor memory CD4+ T cell TCR gene usage was found to cluster with blood and lymph node memory CD4+ cells and with lymph node naive CD4+ cells. Tumor Tregs overlapped most with tumor, then blood, naive CD4+ cells.

This receptor was obtained from a female donor with breast cancer. The sequencing sample was made of naive CD4+ T cells sorted from blood. The sample's subset: naive CD4+ T cells, CD4+CD45RA+CD25-.

Here the CDR3 reads CASSLRQCLTDTQYF. The CDR3 bases are TGTGCCAGCAGCTTGAGGCAGTGTCTCACAGATACGCAGTATTTT. J is TRBJ2-3 and V is TRBV5-6; D gene ambiguous. CDR3 length equals 15 residues. Per the germline V gene, CDR1 is SGHDT and CDR2 is YYEEEE. V lost 1 base, J lost 2 bases, and 11 bases lay in between.